One and the same sample provided the 11 T cell receptor beta chains below, sequenced in a study of blood T cell repertoires in COVID-19. Data came from immunoSEQ multiplex PCR; TCRdb stores just in-frame clones and leaves some out. This sample has some 110,000 clones; around 83% occur once, and the top ten carry 3.3%. Sequenced: peripheral blood. These receptors were collected from a woman of 80 years or more with active or convalescent COVID-19.

The V call is TRBV7-9, the J call TRBJ1-1; TRBD1 is a possible D gene (5 bases). This CDR3 is built from 15 residues. V was clipped by 0 bases and J by 4 bases, with 12 bases between them. Germline V CDR1 and CDR2: SEHNR, FQNEAQ (reference sequence). The CDR3: CASSLAPQGSTEAFF. CDR3 bases: TGTGCCAGCAGCTTAGCGCCCCAGGGAAGCACTGAAGCTTTCTTT.

V is TRBV11-1 and J is TRBJ1-4; TRBD1 agrees at 7 bases. CDR3 length equals 16 residues. CDR1 is SGHAT and CDR2 is FQDESV in the germline V gene (reference sequence). V lost 8 bases, J lost 6 bases, and 15 bases stayed unmatched. The CDR3 protein is CASGSKGTEGDEKLFF. CDR3 DNA sequence: TGTGCCAGCGGGTCCAAAGGGACAGAAGGGGATGAAAAACTGTTTTTT.

Only one count was recorded for this clone. The V and J genes are TRBV9 and TRBJ1-1; the match to TRBD1 covers 7 bases. In germline, CDR1 is SGDLS, CDR2 YYNGEE. The V and J ends lost 3 bases and 3 bases, in that order; junction bases with no gene match: 2. The CDR3 has 13 residues. Written as DNA, the CDR3 is TGTGCCAGCAGCGAAGACAGGGACACTGAAGCTTTCTTT. Its translation: CASSEDRDTEAFF.

The chain links TRBV5-4 to TRBJ1-2; D is undetermined. Per germline, CDR1 SGHNT and CDR2 YYREEE (reference sequence). The CDR3 sequence is 15 residues long. Trimming stripped 0 bases from V and 6 bases from J, with 15 bases between. CDR3 in amino acids: CASSLVWARQNGYTF. CDR3 DNA: TGTGCCAGCAGCTTGGTGTGGGCCCGGCAGAATGGCTACACCTTC.

The gene calls are TRBV5-4 and TRBJ2-7; 7 nucleotides match TRBD1. The germline CDR1 and CDR2 sequences are SGHNT and YYREEE (reference sequence). The trim removed 2 bases at V and 2 bases at J, leaving 4 bases unmatched. The CDR3 totals 14 residues. CDR3 coding DNA: TGTGCCAGCAGCTTCGACAGGGCCCCCTACGAGCAGTACTTC. Protein product: CASSFDRAPYEQYF.

The J gene is TRBJ1-4, the V gene TRBV28; unclear D gene. The germline V gene encodes CDR1 MDHEN and CDR2 SYDVKM. V was pared by 2 bases and J by 10 bases, with 11 bases between. CDR3 length: 13 residues. CDR3 sequence: CASSLRGSGKLFF. CDR3 coding DNA: TGTGCCAGCAGTTTACGGGGATCGGGAAAACTGTTTTTT.

The chain uses TRBV25-1 and TRBJ2-5; 9 bases line up with TRBD1. This CDR3 comprises 15 residues. The germline CDR1 and CDR2 sequences are MGHDK and SYGVNS. V dropped 5 bases and J dropped 5; count of bases not matched to a gene: 9. The CDR3 protein is CASSTPDRGGETQYF. The DNA of the CDR3 is TGTGCCAGCAGTACCCCGGACAGGGGCGGGGAGACCCAGTACTTC.

Points on this clone: The same CDR3 is also encoded by other DNA sequences in this sample. The V gene is TRBV18, the J gene TRBJ1-1; D gene unclear. The CDR3 covers 13 residues. The V gene lost 6 bases and the J gene lost 0 bases, with 8 bases spanning the gap. Germline V gene data show CDR1 as KGHSH and CDR2 as LQKENI. The CDR3 region has the DNA TGTGCCAGCTCGCGAGACATGAACACTGAAGCTTTCTTT. The encoded protein is CASSRDMNTEAFF. The variable domain in full, completed from reference TRBV18 and TRBJ1-1, reads NAGVMQNPRHLVRRRGQEARLRCSPMKGHSHVYWYRQLPEEGLKFMVYLQKENIIDESGMPKERFSAEFPKEGPSILRIQQVVRGDSAAYFCASSRDMNTEAFFGQGTRLTVV.

J is TRBJ1-3 and V is TRBV6-5; unclear D gene. CDR3 length: 15 amino acids. The V gene lost 0 bases and the J gene lost 3 bases, with 9 bases spanning the gap. In germline, CDR1 is MNHEY, CDR2 SVGAGI. Here the CDR3 reads CASSYSPANGNTIYF. The CDR3 nucleotides are TGTGCCAGCAGTTACTCGCCCGCGAATGGAAACACCATATATTTT.

CDR3 protein: CASSLDRAYNEQFF. The CDR3, as DNA: TGTGCCAGCAGCTTAGACAGGGCCTACAATGAGCAGTTCTTC. The rearrangement uses TRBV27 and TRBJ2-1; 7 bases fit TRBD1. Germline loops: CDR1 MNHEY, CDR2 SMNVEV (reference sequence). Unmatched junction bases numbered 4, after V lost 6 bases and J lost 2 bases. This CDR3 contains 14 residues.

The chain has TRBV6-1 and TRBJ1-4, with D uncertain. This CDR3 comprises 15 residues. Per germline, CDR1 MNHNS and CDR2 SASEGT. V dropped 3 bases and J dropped 4 bases, with 12 bases sitting between them. In DNA form, the CDR3 reads TGTGCCAGCAGTGATCGAGGGAGCGTTAATGAAAAACTGTTTTTT. It is translated as CASSDRGSVNEKLFF.